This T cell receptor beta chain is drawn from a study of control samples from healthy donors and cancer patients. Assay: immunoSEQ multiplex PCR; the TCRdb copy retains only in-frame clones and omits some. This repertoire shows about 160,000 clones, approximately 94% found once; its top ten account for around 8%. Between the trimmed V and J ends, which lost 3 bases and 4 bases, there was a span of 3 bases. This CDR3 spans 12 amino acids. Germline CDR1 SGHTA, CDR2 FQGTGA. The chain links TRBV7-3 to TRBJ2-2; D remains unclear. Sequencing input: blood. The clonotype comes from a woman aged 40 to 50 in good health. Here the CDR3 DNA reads TGTGCCAGCAGCTTCAGCACCGGGGAGCTGTTTTTT. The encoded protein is CASSFSTGELFF.